A single sample gave rise to the 7 T cell receptor beta chains below, sequenced in a study of post-analysis software for immune sequencing data. Points from the study as a whole: Patients had higher frequencies than controls of roughly five TRBV segments, including TRBV5-6, TRBV5-1 and TRBV20-1.

No cognate antigen is known for these TCRs. Every TCR beta cDNA library bore unique molecular identifiers. Via MiXCR, TCRdb re-called the PCR reads, giving one row per CDR3 protein. The sample records 450,000 to 650,000 distinct CDR3 sequences, roughly 45% being singletons. Sequencing was carried out using blood. These receptors were taken from a girl under 18 with multiple sclerosis.

The V and J genes are TRBV20-1 and TRBJ2-5, with a weak D call TRBD1 (6 bases). Germline CDR1 DFQATT, CDR2 SNEGSKA (reference sequence). This CDR3 region has 14 residues. V was pared by 0 bases and J by 0 bases, with 8 bases between. Here the CDR3 reads CSAREHRDQETQYF. In DNA, the CDR3 is TGCAGTGCTAGAGAACACAGGGACCAAGAGACCCAGTACTTC.

This chain links TRBV12-3 or TRBV12-4 with TRBJ1-5, with TRBD1 identical over 7 bases. This CDR3 comprises 14 residues. V was clipped by 6 bases and J by 11 bases; unmatched bases: 13. In DNA, the CDR3 is TGTGCCAGCAGCCGAGACAGGGCACAAGGGGCCCAGCATTTT. Translation gives CASSRDRAQGAQHF.

The chain employs TRBV7-2 and TRBJ2-1; a weak D match, TRBD2 (6 bases). Trimming left V 4 bases short and J 10 bases short, with 14 bases between. Germline CDR1 SGHTA, CDR2 FQGNSA. CDR3 size: 13 residues. The DNA of the CDR3 is TGTGCCAGCAGCTATGGGACTCGACGGGAGCAGTTCTTC. Encoded protein: CASSYGTRREQFF.

The V and J genes are TRBV30 and TRBJ2-5, with D uncertain. The J call may be wrong; the DNA end is better matched by TRBJ2-7. CDR1 is GTSNPN and CDR2 is SVGIG in the germline V gene (reference sequence). The CDR3 has 11 amino acids. CDR3 region: CAWSVSHEQYF. CDR3 nucleotides: TGTGCCTGGAGTGTAAGCCACGAGCAGTACTTC.

This clonotype was recorded a few times. The chain carries TRBV12-3 or TRBV12-4 and TRBJ1-5; 8 bases match TRBD1. V gave up 5 bases and J gave up 8 bases; unmatched junction bases: 8. The CDR3 totals 14 residues. The CDR3 nucleotides are TGTGCCAGCAGTCCCCAGGGGGCTCTGGAGCCCCAGCATTTT. Translation gives CASSPQGALEPQHF.

The table lists this clonotype with a few counts. The V and J genes are TRBV5-1 and TRBJ1-2, with D unclear. V lost 7 bases to trimming and J lost 2 bases, with 12 bases between them. This CDR3 contains 13 residues. Germline CDR1 reads SGHRS; CDR2 reads YFSETQ. The CDR3 loop is CASPLAVNYGYTF. In nucleotides, the CDR3 is TGCGCCAGCCCCCTGGCTGTGAACTATGGCTACACCTTC.

The rearrangement links TRBV20-1 to TRBJ2-1; 9 nucleotides agree with TRBD2. Germline V gene data show CDR1 as DFQATT and CDR2 as SNEGSKA (reference sequence). The CDR3 totals 16 residues. V was clipped by 5 bases and J by 3 bases; unmatched bases: 11. Here the CDR3 reads CSAHGSKAGGYNEQFF. Written as DNA, the CDR3 is TGCAGTGCTCACGGCTCAAAAGCGGGGGGCTACAATGAGCAGTTCTTC.